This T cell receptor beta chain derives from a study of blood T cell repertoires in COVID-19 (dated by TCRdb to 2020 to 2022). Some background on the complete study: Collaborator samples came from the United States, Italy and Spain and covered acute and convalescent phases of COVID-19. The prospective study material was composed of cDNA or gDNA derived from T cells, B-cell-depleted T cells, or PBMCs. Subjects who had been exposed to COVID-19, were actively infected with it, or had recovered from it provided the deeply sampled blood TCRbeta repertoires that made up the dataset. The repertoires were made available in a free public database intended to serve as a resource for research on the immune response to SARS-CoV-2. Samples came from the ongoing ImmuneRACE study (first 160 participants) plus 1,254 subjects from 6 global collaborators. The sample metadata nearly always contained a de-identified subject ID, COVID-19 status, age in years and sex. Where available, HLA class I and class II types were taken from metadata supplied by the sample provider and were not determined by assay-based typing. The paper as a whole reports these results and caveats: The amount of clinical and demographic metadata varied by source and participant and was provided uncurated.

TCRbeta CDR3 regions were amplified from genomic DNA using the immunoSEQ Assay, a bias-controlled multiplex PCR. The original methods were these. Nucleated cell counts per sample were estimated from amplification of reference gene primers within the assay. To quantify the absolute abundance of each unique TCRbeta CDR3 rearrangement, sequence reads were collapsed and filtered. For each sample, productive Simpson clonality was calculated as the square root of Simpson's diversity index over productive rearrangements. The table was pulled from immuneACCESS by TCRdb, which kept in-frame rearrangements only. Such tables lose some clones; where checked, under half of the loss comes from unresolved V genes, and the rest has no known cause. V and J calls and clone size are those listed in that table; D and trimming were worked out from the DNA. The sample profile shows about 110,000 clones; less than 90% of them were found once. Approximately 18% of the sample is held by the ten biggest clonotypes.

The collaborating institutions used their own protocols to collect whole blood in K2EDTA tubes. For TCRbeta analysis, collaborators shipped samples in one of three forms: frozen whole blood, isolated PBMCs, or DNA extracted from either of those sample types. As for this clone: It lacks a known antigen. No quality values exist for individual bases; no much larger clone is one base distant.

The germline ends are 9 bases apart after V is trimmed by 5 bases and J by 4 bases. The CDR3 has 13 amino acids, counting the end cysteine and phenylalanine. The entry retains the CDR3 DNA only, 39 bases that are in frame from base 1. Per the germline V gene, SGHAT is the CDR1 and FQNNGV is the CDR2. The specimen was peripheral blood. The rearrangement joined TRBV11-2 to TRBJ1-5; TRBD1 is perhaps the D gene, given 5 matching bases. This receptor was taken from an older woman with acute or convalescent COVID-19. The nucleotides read TGTGCCAGCAGCACTCAGGGAAATCAGCCCCAGCATTTT. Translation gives CASSTQGNQPQHF.